This entry features one T cell receptor beta chain sequence. Its antigen is as yet unknown. These data come from a study of cytomegalovirus exposure and HLA in healthy donors. Study findings and constraints: Among the sequence variants, a highly shared cluster was likely an artifact of sequencing. It was assumed in the presence/absence analyses that sequencing depth was roughly uniform across donors.

The CDR3 contains 15 residues. Trimming left V 5 bases short and J 9 bases short, with 21 bases between. Germline V CDR1 and CDR2: SGHRS, YFSETQ. The PCR was carried out with 60 Vbeta primers and 13 Jbeta primers. Under the authors' procedure: In a later analysis, of tens of millions of unique beta chains, about 12 million appeared in at least two donors. This table comes from immunoSEQ multiplex PCR, and its TCRdb copy is limited to in-frame clones, with some not included. V and J calls and clone size come straight from that table; D and trimming were deduced from the DNA. Its table records approximately 58,000 clones. Though probably carrying unrecorded immune exposures, donors were nominally healthy at sampling.

The receptor was isolated from a woman aged 18-30 years in good health and CMV-seronegative. The V call is TRBV5-1, the J call TRBJ2-1; perhaps TRBD1 as D (6 bases). The source material was PBMCs. The CDR3 region is CASRTELYTGFEQFF. CDR3 bases: TGCGCCAGCAGGACGGAGCTATACACAGGGTTTGAGCAGTTCTTC.